This record looks at one T cell receptor beta chain sequence and its context. Antigen unknown. Primers included in the PCR were 60 Vbeta and 13 Jbeta primers. Assay: immunoSEQ multiplex PCR; the TCRdb copy retains only in-frame clones and omits some. The table records about 100,000 clones, around 72% of them present only once. The sample belongs to a study of cytomegalovirus exposure and HLA in healthy donors. Study in general: Among the 300 to 500 donors who were genotyped, approximately 83% fell in the genetic ancestry cluster that is associated with self-reported Caucasian donors.

Whole-study findings and limits: Researchers counted 150 to 200 TCR beta chains as cytomegalovirus-associated.

The donors gave bone marrow, and they were healthy. Donors were ostensibly healthy at sampling, although undocumented immune exposures were probable. The TCR comes from a male donor in good health and CMV-seropositive. The material sequenced was PBMCs.

The CDR3 reads CASSSPSGTALNYGYTF. CDR3 sequence (DNA): TGTGCCAGCAGCTCGCCGTCTGGGACAGCATTAAACTATGGCTACACCTTC. This chain joins TRBV5-5 and TRBJ1-2, with 7 bases matching TRBD1. Unmatched junction bases numbered 13, after V lost 3 bases and J lost 2 bases. This CDR3 is 17 amino acids long. The germline V gene encodes CDR1 SGHKS and CDR2 YYEKEE (reference sequence).